The present TCR beta chain was sequenced within a study of CD8 T cells in ankylosing spondylitis. Findings and limits, study-wide: Ankylosing spondylitis blood appeared to be characterized by a TCR beta motif of fewer than ten highly homologous variants. Relatively scarce in peripheral blood, disease-linked clones were CD8+.

V dropped 5 bases and J dropped 4; count of bases not matched to a gene: 4. The length of the CDR3 is 12 residues. Germline values: CDR1 DFQATT, CDR2 SNEGSKA (reference sequence). TCRdb analysed the 5' RACE reads with MiXCR anew, one entry per CDR3 protein. The top ten hold roughly 3.5% of the sample, which has about 460,000 distinct CDR3 sequences, about 5.4% seen once. This clonotype was picked up many times. The antigen is undetermined. Material for sequencing was blood, either unsorted or a sorted T cell fraction (not recorded which). V and J are TRBV20-1 and TRBJ1-2; 7 positions agree with TRBD1. The sequence came from a male donor with ankylosing spondylitis. The CDR3 protein is CSADDRAYGYTF. CDR3 bases: TGCAGTGCTGACGACAGGGCCTATGGCTACACCTTC.